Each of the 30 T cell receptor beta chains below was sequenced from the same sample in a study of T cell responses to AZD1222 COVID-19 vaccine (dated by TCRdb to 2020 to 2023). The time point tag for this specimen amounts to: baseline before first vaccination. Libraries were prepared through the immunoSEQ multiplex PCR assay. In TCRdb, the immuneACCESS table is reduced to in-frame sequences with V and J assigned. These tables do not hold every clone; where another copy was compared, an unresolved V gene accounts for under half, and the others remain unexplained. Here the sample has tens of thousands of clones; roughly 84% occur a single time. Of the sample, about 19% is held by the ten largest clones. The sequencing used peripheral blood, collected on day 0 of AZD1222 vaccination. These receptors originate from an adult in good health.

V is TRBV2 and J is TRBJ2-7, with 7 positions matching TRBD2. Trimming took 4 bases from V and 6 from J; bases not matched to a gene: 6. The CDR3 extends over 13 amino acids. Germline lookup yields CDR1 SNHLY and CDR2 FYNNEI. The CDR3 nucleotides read TGTGCCAGCAGTGTGAGAAGGGAGGGCGAGCAGTACTTC. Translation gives CASSVRREGEQYF.

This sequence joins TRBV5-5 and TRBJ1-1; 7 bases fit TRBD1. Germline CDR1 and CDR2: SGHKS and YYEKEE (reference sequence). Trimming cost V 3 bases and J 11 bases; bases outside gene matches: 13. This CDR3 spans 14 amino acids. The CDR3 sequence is CASSWGGRQGEAFF. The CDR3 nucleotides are TGTGCCAGCAGCTGGGGGGGGAGACAGGGCGAGGCTTTCTTT.

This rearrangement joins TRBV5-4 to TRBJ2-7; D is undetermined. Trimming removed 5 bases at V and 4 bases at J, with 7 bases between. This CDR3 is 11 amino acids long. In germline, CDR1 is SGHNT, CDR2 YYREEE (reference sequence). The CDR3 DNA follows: TGTGCCAGCAGTTCCCAGTACGAGCAGTACTTC. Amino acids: CASSSQYEQYF.

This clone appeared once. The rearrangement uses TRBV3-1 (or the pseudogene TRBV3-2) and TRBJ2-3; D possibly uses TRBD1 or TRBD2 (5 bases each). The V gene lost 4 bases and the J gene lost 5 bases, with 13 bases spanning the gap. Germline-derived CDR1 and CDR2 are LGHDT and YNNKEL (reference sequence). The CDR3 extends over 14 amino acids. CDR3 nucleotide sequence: TGTGCCAGCAGCCGCGGGTCAGGGTTAGATACGCAGTATTTT. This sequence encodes CASSRGSGLDTQYF.

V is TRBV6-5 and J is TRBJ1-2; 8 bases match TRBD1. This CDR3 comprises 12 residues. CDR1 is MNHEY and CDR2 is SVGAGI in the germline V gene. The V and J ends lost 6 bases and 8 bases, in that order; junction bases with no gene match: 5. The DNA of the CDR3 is TGTGCCAGCAGAGCGACAGGGGCCGGCTACACCTTC. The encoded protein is CASRATGAGYTF.

The CDR3 DNA sequence: TGTGCCAGCAGCTTGGCCGGGGAGCTGTTTTTT. Amino acids: CASSLAGELFF. The chain links TRBV5-4 to TRBJ2-2; no clear D gene. CDR1 SGHNT and CDR2 YYREEE come from the germline V gene (reference sequence). The CDR3 is made up of 11 amino acids. V lost 0 bases and J 6 bases, leaving 0 bases between the germline ends.

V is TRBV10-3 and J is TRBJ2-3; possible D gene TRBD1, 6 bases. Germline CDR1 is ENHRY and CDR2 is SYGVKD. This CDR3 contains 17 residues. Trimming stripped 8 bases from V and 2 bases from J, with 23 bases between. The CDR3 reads CAIGKRSVKGDTDTQYF. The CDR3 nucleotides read TGTGCCATCGGGAAGAGGAGTGTAAAGGGGGACACAGATACGCAGTATTTT.

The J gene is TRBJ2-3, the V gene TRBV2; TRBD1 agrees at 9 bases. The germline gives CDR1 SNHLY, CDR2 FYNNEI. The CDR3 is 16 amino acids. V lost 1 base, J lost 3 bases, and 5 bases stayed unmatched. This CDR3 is CASSEVQGAFTDTQYF. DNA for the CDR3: TGTGCCAGCAGTGAAGTACAGGGGGCTTTTACAGATACGCAGTATTTT. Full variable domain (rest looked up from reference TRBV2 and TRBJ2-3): EPEVTQTPSHQVTQMGQEVILRCVPISNHLYFYWYRQILGQKVEFLVSFYNNEISEKSEIFDDQFSVERPDGSNFTLKIRSTKLEDSAMYFCASSEVQGAFTDTQYFGPGTRLTVL.

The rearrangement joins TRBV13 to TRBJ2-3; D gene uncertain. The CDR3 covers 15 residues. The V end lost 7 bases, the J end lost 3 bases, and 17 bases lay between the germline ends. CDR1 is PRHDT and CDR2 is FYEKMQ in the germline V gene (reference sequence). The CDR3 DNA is TGTGCCAGCACCGAAGCCGGGCTAGGGACAGATACGCAGTATTTT. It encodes CASTEAGLGTDTQYF.

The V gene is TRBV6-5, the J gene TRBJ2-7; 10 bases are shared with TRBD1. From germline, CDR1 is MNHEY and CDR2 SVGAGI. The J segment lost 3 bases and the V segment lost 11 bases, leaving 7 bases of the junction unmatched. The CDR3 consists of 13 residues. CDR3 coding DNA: TGTGCCGACTGGGACAGGGGTCGCTACGAGCAGTACTTC. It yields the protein CADWDRGRYEQYF.

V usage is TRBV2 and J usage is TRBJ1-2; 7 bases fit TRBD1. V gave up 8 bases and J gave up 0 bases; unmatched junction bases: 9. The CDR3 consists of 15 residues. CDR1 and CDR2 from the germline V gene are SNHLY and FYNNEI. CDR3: CASRIRTGTNYGYTF. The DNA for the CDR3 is TGTGCCAGCCGTATACGGACAGGAACTAACTATGGCTACACCTTC.

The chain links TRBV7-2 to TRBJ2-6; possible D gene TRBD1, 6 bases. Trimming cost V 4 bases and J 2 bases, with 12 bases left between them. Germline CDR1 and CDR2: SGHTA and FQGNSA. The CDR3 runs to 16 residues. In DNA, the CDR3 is TGTGCCAGCAGCTCGTACAGGGCGGCTGGGGCCAACGTCCTGACTTTC. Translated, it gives CASSSYRAAGANVLTF.

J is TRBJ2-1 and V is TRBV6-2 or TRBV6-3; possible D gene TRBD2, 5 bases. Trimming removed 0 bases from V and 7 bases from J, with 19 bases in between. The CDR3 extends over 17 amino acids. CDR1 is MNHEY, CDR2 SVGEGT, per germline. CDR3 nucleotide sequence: TGTGCCAGCAGTTACTCAGGGCTAGCTGGCTTATGGAATGAGCAGTTCTTC. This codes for CASSYSGLAGLWNEQFF.

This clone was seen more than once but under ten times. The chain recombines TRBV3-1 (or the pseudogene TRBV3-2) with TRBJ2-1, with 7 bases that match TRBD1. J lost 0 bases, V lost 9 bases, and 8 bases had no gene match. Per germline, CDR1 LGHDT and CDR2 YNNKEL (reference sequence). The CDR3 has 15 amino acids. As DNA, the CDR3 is TGTGCCAGTAAATCCCGGGACAGCTCCTACAATGAGCAGTTCTTC. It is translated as CASKSRDSSYNEQFF.

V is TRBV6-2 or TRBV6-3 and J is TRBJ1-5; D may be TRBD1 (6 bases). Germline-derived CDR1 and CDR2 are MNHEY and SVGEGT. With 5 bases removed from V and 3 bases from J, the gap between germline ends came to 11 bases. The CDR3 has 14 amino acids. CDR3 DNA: TGTGCCAGCAGTCTCTACAGGGACAATCAGCCCCAGCATTTT. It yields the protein CASSLYRDNQPQHF.

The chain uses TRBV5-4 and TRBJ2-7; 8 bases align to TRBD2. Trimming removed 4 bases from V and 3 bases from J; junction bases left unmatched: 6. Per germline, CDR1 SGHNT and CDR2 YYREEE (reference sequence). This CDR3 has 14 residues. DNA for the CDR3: TGTGCCAGCAGCCTTAGCGGGGCGGTCTACGAGCAGTACTTC. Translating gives CASSLSGAVYEQYF. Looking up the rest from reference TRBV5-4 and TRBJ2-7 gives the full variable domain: ETGVTQSPTHLIKTRGQQVTLRCSSQSGHNTVSWYQQALGQGPQFIFQYYREEENGRGNFPPRFSGLQFPNYSSELNVNALELDDSALYLCASSLSGAVYEQYFGPGTRLTVT.

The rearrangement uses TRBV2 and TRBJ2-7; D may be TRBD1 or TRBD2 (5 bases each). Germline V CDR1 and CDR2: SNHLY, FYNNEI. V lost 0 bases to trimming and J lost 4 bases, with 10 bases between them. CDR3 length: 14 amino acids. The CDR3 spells CASSEAGRSYEQYF. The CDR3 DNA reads TGTGCCAGCAGTGAAGCGGGACGGAGTTACGAGCAGTACTTC.

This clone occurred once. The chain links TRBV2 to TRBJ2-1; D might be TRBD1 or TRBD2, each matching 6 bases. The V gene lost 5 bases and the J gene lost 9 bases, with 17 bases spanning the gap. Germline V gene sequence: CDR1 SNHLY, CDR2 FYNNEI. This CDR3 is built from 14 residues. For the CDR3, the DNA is TGTGCCAGCAGTCCCGCGACTAGAGGGGGTGAGCAGTTCTTC. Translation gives CASSPATRGGEQFF.

The CDR3 coding sequence is TGTGCCAGCACCCTTCTAAGTCTGAACACTGAAGCTTTCTTT. It translates to CASTLLSLNTEAFF. The chain employs TRBV7-9 and TRBJ1-1; D unclear. This CDR3 is 14 amino acids long. The V gene's germline CDR1 is SEHNR and CDR2 FQNEAQ (reference sequence). V was shortened by 7 bases and J by 0 bases, with 12 bases between the two germline ends.

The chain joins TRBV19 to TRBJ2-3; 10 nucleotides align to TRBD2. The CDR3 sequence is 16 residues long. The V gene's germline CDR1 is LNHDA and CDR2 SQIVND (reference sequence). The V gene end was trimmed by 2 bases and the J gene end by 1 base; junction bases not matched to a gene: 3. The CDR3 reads CASSITTSGGTDTQYF. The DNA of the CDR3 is TGTGCCAGTAGTATAACTACTAGCGGGGGCACAGATACGCAGTATTTT.

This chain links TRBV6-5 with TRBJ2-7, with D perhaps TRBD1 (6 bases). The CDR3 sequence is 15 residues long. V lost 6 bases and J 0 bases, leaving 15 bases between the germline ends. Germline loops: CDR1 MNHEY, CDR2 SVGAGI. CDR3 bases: TGTGCCAGCAGCCTAGGGGGAGCCGGCTCCTACGAGCAGTACTTC. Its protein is CASSLGGAGSYEQYF.

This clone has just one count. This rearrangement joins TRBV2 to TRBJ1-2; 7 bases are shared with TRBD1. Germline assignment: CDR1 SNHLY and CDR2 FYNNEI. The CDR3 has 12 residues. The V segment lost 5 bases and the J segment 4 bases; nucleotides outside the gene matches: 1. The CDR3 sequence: CASSQGGYGYTF. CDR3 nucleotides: TGTGCCAGCAGTCAGGGGGGCTATGGCTACACCTTC.

CDR3 sequence reads: CASSSTGRPEAFF. CDR3 DNA: TGTGCCAGCAGTTCAACTGGGAGACCTGAAGCTTTCTTT. The rearrangement links TRBV6-2 or TRBV6-3 to TRBJ1-1; D remains ambiguous. The CDR3 is made up of 13 amino acids. Germline lookup yields CDR1 MNHEY and CDR2 SVGEGT. V lost 4 bases and J lost 6, with 12 bases in between.

CDR3 amino acids: CASSPSWGLDTQYF. CDR3 nucleotides: TGTGCCAGCAGCCCAAGTTGGGGGTTAGATACGCAGTATTTT. The chain combines TRBV7-2 with TRBJ2-3, with D possibly being TRBD1 or TRBD2 (5 bases each). Trimming took off 5 bases at V and 5 bases at J, with 14 bases between the two ends. CDR3 length: 14 amino acids. Germline CDR1 SGHTA, CDR2 FQGNSA. The full variable domain, in which reference TRBV7-2 and TRBJ2-3 provide the parts outside the CDR3, is GAGVSQSPSNKVTEKGKDVELRCDPISGHTALYWYRQSLGQGLEFLIYFQGNSAPDKSGLPSDRFSAERTGGSVSTLTIQRTQQEDSAVYLCASSPSWGLDTQYFGPGTRLTVL.

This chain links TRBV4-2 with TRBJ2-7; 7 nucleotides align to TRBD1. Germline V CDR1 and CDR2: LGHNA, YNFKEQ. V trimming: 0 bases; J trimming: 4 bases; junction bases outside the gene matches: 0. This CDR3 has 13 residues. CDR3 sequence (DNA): TGTGCCAGCAGCCAAGACAGGGGGTACGAGCAGTACTTC. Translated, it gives CASSQDRGYEQYF.

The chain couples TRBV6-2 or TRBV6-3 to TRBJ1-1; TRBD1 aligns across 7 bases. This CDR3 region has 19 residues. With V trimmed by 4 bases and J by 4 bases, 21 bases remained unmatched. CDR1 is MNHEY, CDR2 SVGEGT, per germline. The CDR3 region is CASSSPLGGGAGWGTEAFF. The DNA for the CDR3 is TGTGCCAGCAGTTCCCCCTTAGGAGGGGGCGCAGGTTGGGGCACTGAAGCTTTCTTT.

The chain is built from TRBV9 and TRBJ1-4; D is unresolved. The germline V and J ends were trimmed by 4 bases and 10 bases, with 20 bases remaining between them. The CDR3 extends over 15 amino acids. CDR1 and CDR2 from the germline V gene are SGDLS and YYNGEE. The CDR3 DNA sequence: TGTGCCAGCAGCCCAGAGGAGAGCCTGGTAGGAAAACTGTTTTTT. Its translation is CASSPEESLVGKLFF.

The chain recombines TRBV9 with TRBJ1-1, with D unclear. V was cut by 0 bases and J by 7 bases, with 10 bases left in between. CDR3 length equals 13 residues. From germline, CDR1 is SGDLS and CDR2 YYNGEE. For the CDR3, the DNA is TGTGCCAGCAGCGTAGAACCGTCGGTTGAAGCTTTCTTT. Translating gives CASSVEPSVEAFF.

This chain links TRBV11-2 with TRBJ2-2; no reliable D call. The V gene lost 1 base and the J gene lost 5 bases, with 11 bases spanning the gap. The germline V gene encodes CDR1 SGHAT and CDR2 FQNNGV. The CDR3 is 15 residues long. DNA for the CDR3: TGTGCCAGCAGCTTAGGTCCGAGTCAGACCGGGGAGCTGTTTTTT. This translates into CASSLGPSQTGELFF.

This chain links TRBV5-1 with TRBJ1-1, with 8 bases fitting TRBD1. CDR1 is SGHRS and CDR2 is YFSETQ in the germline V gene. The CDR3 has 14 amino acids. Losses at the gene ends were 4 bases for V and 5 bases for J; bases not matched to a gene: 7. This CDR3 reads CASSLQGVGTEAFF. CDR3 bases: TGCGCCAGCAGCCTACAGGGGGTTGGTACTGAAGCTTTCTTT.